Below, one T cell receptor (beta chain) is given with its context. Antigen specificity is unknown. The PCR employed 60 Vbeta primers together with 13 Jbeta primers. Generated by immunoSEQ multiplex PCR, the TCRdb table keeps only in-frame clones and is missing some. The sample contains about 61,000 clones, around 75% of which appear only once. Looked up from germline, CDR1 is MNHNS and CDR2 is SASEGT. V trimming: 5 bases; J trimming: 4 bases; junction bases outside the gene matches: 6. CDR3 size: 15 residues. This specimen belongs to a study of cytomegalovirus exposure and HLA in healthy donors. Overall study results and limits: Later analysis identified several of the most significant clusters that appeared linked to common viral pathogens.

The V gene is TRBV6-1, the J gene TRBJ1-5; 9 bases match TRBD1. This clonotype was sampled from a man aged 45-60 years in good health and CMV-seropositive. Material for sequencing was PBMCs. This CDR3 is CASSPGTGFNQPQHF. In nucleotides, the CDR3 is TGTGCCAGCAGTCCCGGGACAGGGTTTAATCAGCCCCAGCATTTT.